Described below is a single T cell receptor beta chain sequence and its context. No antigen is known for it. The data originate from a study of T cell responses to AZD1222 COVID-19 vaccine. Regarding the study as a whole: Repertoires were collected only later (after the peak T cell response had occurred).

The table came from immunoSEQ multiplex PCR; TCRdb's copy has only in-frame clones and leaves some out. The sample lists fewer than 50,000 clones; about 90% were seen once. V was cut by 4 bases and J by 0 bases, with 11 bases left in between. CDR3 length: 15 residues. Per germline, CDR1 SGDLS and CDR2 YYNGEE. The TCR sequence derives from an adult who received the AZD1222 COVID-19 vaccine. The specimen was peripheral blood, collected 28 days after the second AZD1222 dose. The chain recombines TRBV9 with TRBJ1-3, with a tentative D call TRBD1 (6 bases). CDR3 nucleotides: TGTGCCAGCAGCTTAATGGACAGCTCTGGAAACACCATATATTTT. It is translated as CASSLMDSSGNTIYF.